This T cell receptor (beta chain) was sequenced during a study of molecular identifiers for immune sequencing clone quantification. Study-wide results and caveats: Detecting spiked Jurkat TCR RNA from one cell among about a million naive cells was reportedly possible. Whereas clones above 20 RNA copies held under 1% of naive-cell molecules, they held over 97% of effector molecules.

Looked up from germline, CDR1 is LNHDA and CDR2 is SQIVND (reference sequence). V lost 0 bases to trimming and J lost 6 bases, with 17 bases between them. The CDR3 is 16 residues long. TCRdb re-analysed the PCR reads in MiXCR, keeping a single row per CDR3 protein. The table lists about 510,000 distinct CDR3 sequences, around 23% of them singletons. This clonotype was counted many times. Its antigen is unidentified. What was sequenced was naive CD8+ T cells from blood, with Jurkat cell RNA spiked in. As to subset: FACS-sorted CD8+CD4-CCR7+CD45RA+ naive T cells. The chain uses TRBV19 and TRBJ1-1; the D gene is possibly TRBD1 (6 bases). This clonotype originated in a human donor in good health. Some libraries in this study had Jurkat cell RNA spiked in. CDR3 bases: TGTGCCAGTAGTATAGATCGGGGGCGCGTACGCCCTGAAGCTTTCTTT. Translated: CASSIDRGRVRPEAFF.